This TCR beta chain is drawn from a study of cytomegalovirus exposure and HLA in healthy donors. Study at large: From donors who were HLA-typed, an early data release held 70 million to 90 million unique TCRs.

60 Vbeta and 13 Jbeta primers were used in PCR. Only in-frame clones appear in the TCRdb table, and some are missing; sequencing was by immunoSEQ multiplex PCR. In the table there are around 160,000 clones, roughly three quarters of which are singletons. The CDR3 length is 15 residues. V was trimmed by 0 bases and J by 2 bases, leaving 10 bases between them. Germline V lookup: CDR1 WSHSY, CDR2 SAAADI. This clone was counted at least ten times. The V call is TRBV10-2, the J call TRBJ1-1; D is possibly TRBD1 (5 bases). Specimen: PBMCs. The receptor comes from a man between 18 and 35 years old in good health and CMV-seropositive. The CDR3 DNA reads TGCGCCAGCAGTGAGTCTGGAGGGGCAAACACTGAAGCTTTCTTT. It translates to CASSESGGANTEAFF.